What follows is one T cell receptor beta chain and its context. The antigen it binds to is not known. No qualities accompany the bases; no much larger clone lies one base away. The CDR3 numbers 15 residues from cysteine through phenylalanine. Only the CDR3 region is kept as DNA, spanning 45 bases read in frame from base 1. The germline V gene yields ENHRY for CDR1 and SYGVKD for CDR2. The V end loses 6 bases and the J end loses 3 bases, and a stretch of 17 bases separates them. For sequencing of the TCRbeta CDR3 region, genomic DNA was extracted from the sorted cells. The immunoSEQ Assay was used to sequence the TCRbeta CDR3 regions. TCRdb limited this immuneACCESS table to in-frame rearrangements with V and J called. A share of clones is missing; checked studies link under half to unresolved V genes, and the rest is unexplained. The sample includes approximately 91,000 clones, with 87% observed a single time. The ten largest clones capture just over 0.3% of the sample.

These data originate in a study of OX40 agonist ivuxolimab in advanced cancers. About the investigation overall: Ivuxolimab was a fully human IgG2 agonistic monoclonal antibody targeting the costimulatory receptor OX40 (CD134). Intravenous ivuxolimab was administered to patients every 2 weeks at six dose levels: 0.01, 0.1, 0.3, 1.5, 3 and 10 mg/kg. Of the roughly 53 patients in dose escalation, about 19 had hepatocellular carcinoma, approximately 15 had melanoma, 9 had renal cell carcinoma and 9 had head and neck cancer. A male proportion of 82.7% and a mean age of about 60 years, ranging from about 20 to 79, were recorded for the dose-escalation cohort. Prior anti-PD-1, anti-PD-L1 or anti-CTLA-4 therapy was permitted, and checkpoint inhibitors had been received by approximately 39% of dose-escalation patients. Three dose-escalation patients achieved partial responses, one with hepatocellular carcinoma and two with cutaneous melanoma. Peripheral TCRbeta sequencing was intended to test whether TCR sequence diversity was altered and clonal T-cell expansion was caused by ivuxolimab. The paper reports the monotherapy dose-escalation portion (N of about 50 patients) of the phase I ivuxolimab trial.

Results the study describes overall, beyond this receptor: At doses of 0.1 to 3.0 mg/kg, clonal expansion of both CD4+ and CD8+ T cells in blood was seen between baseline and week 6. After ivuxolimab, more expanded clones were found on average in CD8+ T cells than in CD4+ T cells. In the 0.1-3.0 mg/kg groups, partial responders had among the lowest normalized peripheral clonal expansion, particularly in CD8+ T cells. The antigen specificity of the clonally expanded peripheral T cells was not determined. Low levels of normalized T-cell clonal expansion were also seen in some patients who did not respond.

The trial excluded patients who had a history of autoimmune disease or who were on systemic immunosuppression. Peripheral blood for TCR sequencing was collected from all dose cohorts at baseline, on cycle 4 day 1, and on cycle 7 day 1. Samples were obtained from an open-label, multicenter, first-in-human phase I dose-escalation trial of ivuxolimab. Adults with locally advanced or metastatic head and neck squamous cell, hepatocellular, melanoma or renal cell carcinoma were enrolled in the trial. Before TCR sequencing, CD4+ T cells and CD8+ T cells from peripheral blood were sorted into separate populations.

The rearranged chain carries TRBV10-3 and TRBJ1-1, with a tentative D gene TRBD1 over 5 matching bases. The source of this sequence is an adult with an advanced solid tumor such as melanoma, head and neck, liver or kidney cancer. The sample consisted of CD4+ or CD8+ T cells sorted from blood, taken in a trial of the OX40 agonist ivuxolimab. In nucleotides, the sequence is TGTGCCATCAGAGGGACGGCCGGCTGGGACACTGAAGCTTTCTTT. Its translation is CAIRGTAGWDTEAFF.